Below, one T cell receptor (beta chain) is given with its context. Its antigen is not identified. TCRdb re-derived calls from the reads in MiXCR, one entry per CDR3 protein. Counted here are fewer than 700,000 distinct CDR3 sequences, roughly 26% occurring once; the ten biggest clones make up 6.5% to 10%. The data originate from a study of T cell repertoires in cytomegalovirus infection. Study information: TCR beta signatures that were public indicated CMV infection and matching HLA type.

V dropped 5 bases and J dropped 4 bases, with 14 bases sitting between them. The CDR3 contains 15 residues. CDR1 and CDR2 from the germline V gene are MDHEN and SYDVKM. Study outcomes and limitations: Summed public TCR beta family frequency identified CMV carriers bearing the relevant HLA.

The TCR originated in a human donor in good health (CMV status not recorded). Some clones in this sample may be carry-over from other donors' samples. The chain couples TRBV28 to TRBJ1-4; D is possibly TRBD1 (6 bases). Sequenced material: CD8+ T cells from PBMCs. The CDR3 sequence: CASSQPSGDNEKLFF. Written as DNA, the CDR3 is TGTGCCAGCAGTCAACCATCAGGGGATAATGAAAAACTGTTTTTT.